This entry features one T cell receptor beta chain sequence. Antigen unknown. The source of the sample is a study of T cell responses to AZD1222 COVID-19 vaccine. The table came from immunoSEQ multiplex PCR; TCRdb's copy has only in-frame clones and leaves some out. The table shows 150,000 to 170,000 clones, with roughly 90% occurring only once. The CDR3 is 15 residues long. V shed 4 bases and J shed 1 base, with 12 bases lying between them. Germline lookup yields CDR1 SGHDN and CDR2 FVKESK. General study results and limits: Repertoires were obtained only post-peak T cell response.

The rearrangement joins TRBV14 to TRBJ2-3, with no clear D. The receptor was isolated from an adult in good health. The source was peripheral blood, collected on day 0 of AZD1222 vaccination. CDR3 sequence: CASSRRTPGTDTQYF. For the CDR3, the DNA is TGTGCCAGCAGCCGCAGGACCCCCGGCACAGATACGCAGTATTTT. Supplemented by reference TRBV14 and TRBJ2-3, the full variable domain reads EAGVTQFPSHSVIEKGQTVTLRCDPISGHDNLYWYRRVMGKEIKFLLHFVKESKQDESGMPNNRFLAERTGGTYSTLKVQPAELEDSGVYFCASSRRTPGTDTQYFGPGTRLTVL.